The 25 T cell receptor beta chains below come from one sample, sequenced in a study. Cells sorted as Tregs were CD4+, CD25+ and CD127-/low. From the 5' RACE reads, TCRdb called clonotypes with MiXCR, one entry per CDR3 protein. The sample lists fewer than 65,000 distinct CDR3 sequences, about 20% seen once, with roughly 3.2% in the top ten. The source material was tumor-infiltrating Tregs sorted from the breast tumor. The source is a female donor with breast cancer.

This clonotype was observed a handful of times. The junction and the germline gene differ at one end; a read error may be behind it. In DNA, the CDR3 is TGTGCCAGCTCACCCGGGATTGAAGGCGTCTTC. Protein: CASSPGIEGVF. The chain is built from TRBV18 and TRBJ2-1; D may be TRBD2 (5 bases). Germline V lookup: CDR1 KGHSH, CDR2 LQKENI. The length of the CDR3 is 11 residues.

This clonotype appeared a few times. The rearrangement uses TRBV12-3 or TRBV12-4 and TRBJ2-7, with D perhaps TRBD2 (5 bases). The V and J ends lost 3 bases and 1 base respectively, with 7 bases between them. The CDR3 is made up of 13 amino acids. In DNA, the CDR3 is TGTGCCAGCAGTTTGTCGGGGTCCTACGAGCAGTACTTC. Translation gives CASSLSGSYEQYF.

This clonotype was detected only a few times. The J gene is TRBJ2-1, the V gene TRBV24-1, with no clear D. Deletions cut 2 bases from V and 5 bases from J, with 0 bases between. CDR3 size: 11 residues. CDR1 is KGHDR, CDR2 SFDVKD, per germline. CDR3 residues: CATSDYNEQFF. The CDR3 bases are TGTGCCACCAGTGATTACAATGAGCAGTTCTTC.

The chain uses TRBV29-1 and TRBJ2-7, with 8 bases that match TRBD1. The CDR3 is 14 amino acids. The V gene's germline CDR1 is SQVTM and CDR2 ANQGSEA. V gave up 3 bases and J gave up 6 bases; unmatched junction bases: 10. In nucleotides, the CDR3 is TGCAGCGTTGATTTTGGAGACAGGGGTGGCGAGCAGTACTTC. This gives the protein CSVDFGDRGGEQYF.

This clonotype is a singleton in its sample. The gene calls are TRBV30 and TRBJ2-3, with D unclear. Trimming cost V 1 base and J 3 bases, with 11 bases left between them. The CDR3 is made up of 14 amino acids. Germline-derived CDR1 and CDR2 are GTSNPN and SVGIG (reference sequence). In DNA, the CDR3 is TGTGCCTGGAGTGGCCTTTCTGGTACAGATACGCAGTATTTT. The encoded protein is CAWSGLSGTDTQYF.

In DNA form, the CDR3 reads TGTGCCAGCAGCTCCCAAGGACAGGGGCGCTATGGCTACACCTTC. Protein: CASSSQGQGRYGYTF. The V gene is TRBV7-2, the J gene TRBJ1-2, with 9 bases aligning to TRBD1. With V trimmed by 4 bases and J by 4 bases, 7 bases remained unmatched. The V gene's germline CDR1 is SGHTA and CDR2 FQGNSA. This CDR3 comprises 15 residues.

The chain combines TRBV2 with TRBJ1-2, with TRBD1 as a possible D gene (5 bases). Trimming pared 0 bases from V and 4 bases from J, leaving 21 bases between. Germline-derived CDR1 and CDR2 are SNHLY and FYNNEI. The CDR3 has 18 residues. CDR3 sequence reads: CASSEATLPGPRTYGYTF. The DNA for the CDR3 is TGTGCCAGCAGTGAAGCTACGTTACCGGGACCTCGTACCTATGGCTACACCTTC.

This clonotype was seen a handful of times. J is TRBJ1-1 and V is TRBV7-2; D is ambiguous. The length of the CDR3 is 14 residues. Germline assignment: CDR1 SGHTA and CDR2 FQGNSA. V lost 5 bases to trimming and J lost 1 base, with 11 bases between them. The CDR3 is CASSGRVGNTEAFF. The CDR3 DNA follows: TGTGCCAGCAGCGGGAGGGTAGGGAACACTGAAGCTTTCTTT. Complete variable domain (other parts from reference TRBV7-2 and TRBJ1-1): GAGVSQSPSNKVTEKGKDVELRCDPISGHTALYWYRQSLGQGLEFLIYFQGNSAPDKSGLPSDRFSAERTGGSVSTLTIQRTQQEDSAVYLCASSGRVGNTEAFFGQGTRLTVV.

There are many counts of this clonotype. The rearrangement uses TRBV2 and TRBJ1-1; D gene uncertain. V lost 8 bases, J lost 4 bases, and 14 bases lay in between. The CDR3 runs to 13 residues. Germline CDR1 is SNHLY and CDR2 is FYNNEI. DNA for the CDR3: TGTGCCAGCTTACCCCCGGGTGGCACTGAAGCTTTCTTT. It yields the protein CASLPPGGTEAFF.

The rearrangement uses TRBV28 and TRBJ1-2, with no clear D. Trimming stripped 5 bases from V and 4 bases from J, with 17 bases between. Germline loops: CDR1 MDHEN, CDR2 SYDVKM. The CDR3 has 15 amino acids. As DNA, the CDR3 is TGTGCCAGCAGTCCTGGAGGAGGACGCGTCTATGGCTACACCTTC. Protein: CASSPGGGRVYGYTF.

This chain links TRBV5-6 with TRBJ2-5, with 16 bases that match TRBD2. The junction had 8 bases not matched to a gene; V was cut back by 3 bases and J by 3 bases. Germline loops: CDR1 SGHDT, CDR2 YYEEEE. The CDR3 runs 18 residues. The CDR3 protein is CASSSPSGLAGGKETQYF. In DNA, the CDR3 is TGTGCCAGCAGCTCACCGTCGGGACTAGCGGGAGGGAAAGAGACCCAGTACTTC.

This chain uses TRBV14 with TRBJ2-5; 7 nucleotides line up with TRBD2. The CDR3 has 16 residues. V gave up 4 bases and J gave up 4 bases; unmatched junction bases: 12. Germline values: CDR1 SGHDN, CDR2 FVKESK. CDR3 region: CASSRTGTTRRETQYF. CDR3 in DNA: TGTGCCAGCAGCCGTACCGGGACTACAAGGCGAGAGACCCAGTACTTC.

This clonotype was counted a few times. The gene calls are TRBV2 and TRBJ1-5; D is perhaps TRBD1 (5 bases). Germline lookup yields CDR1 SNHLY and CDR2 FYNNEI. Trimming stripped 2 bases from V and 0 bases from J, with 5 bases between. The length of the CDR3 is 14 residues. The CDR3 region is CASSEQGSNQPQHF. In DNA, the CDR3 is TGTGCCAGCAGTGAACAGGGTAGCAATCAGCCCCAGCATTTT. Together with reference TRBV2 and TRBJ1-5, the CDR3 gives the full variable domain: EPEVTQTPSHQVTQMGQEVILRCVPISNHLYFYWYRQILGQKVEFLVSFYNNEISEKSEIFDDQFSVERPDGSNFTLKIRSTKLEDSAMYFCASSEQGSNQPQHFGDGTRLSIL.

To note about this clonotype: At one end, the junction sequence differs from germline, possibly due to a read error. This chain links TRBV6-2 or TRBV6-3 with TRBJ1-5, with a tentative D call TRBD1 (5 bases). Germline-derived CDR1 and CDR2 are MNHEY and SVGEGT. The CDR3 totals 14 residues. This CDR3 reads CTSSYAGRGQPQHF. CDR3 nucleotides: TGTACCAGCAGTTACGCAGGGAGAGGGCAGCCCCAGCATTTT.

The J gene is TRBJ1-2, the V gene TRBV9; 7 nucleotides agree with TRBD1. The CDR3 is 14 amino acids. Germline CDR1 SGDLS, CDR2 YYNGEE. The V gene end was trimmed by 3 bases and the J gene end by 4 bases; junction bases not matched to a gene: 6. Here the CDR3 DNA reads TGTGCCAGCAGCGCTCAGGGGGAAGGCTATGGCTACACCTTC. Amino acid sequence: CASSAQGEGYGYTF. Filled out from reference TRBV9 and TRBJ1-2, the complete variable domain reads DSGVTQTPKHLITATGQRVTLRCSPRSGDLSVYWYQQSLDQGLQFLIQYYNGEERAKGNILERFSAQQFPDLHSELNLSSLELGDSALYFCASSAQGEGYGYTFGSGTRLTVV.

The table lists this clonotype with a few counts. The V call is TRBV7-8, the J call TRBJ1-1; 8 bases are a match to TRBD1. The J segment lost 10 bases and the V segment lost 0 bases, leaving 10 bases of the junction unmatched. The length of the CDR3 is 15 residues. The V gene's germline CDR1 is SGHVS and CDR2 FQNEAQ. CDR3 amino acids: CASSLALGTGEIAFF. CDR3 DNA: TGTGCCAGCAGCTTAGCGCTTGGGACAGGCGAAATAGCTTTCTTT. The full variable domain, completed using reference TRBV7-8 and TRBJ1-1, is GAGVSQSPRYKVAKRGQDVALRCDPISGHVSLFWYQQALGQGPEFLTYFQNEAQLDKSGLPSDRFFAERPEGSVSTLKIQRTQQEDSAVYLCASSLALGTGEIAFFGQGTRLTVV.

In its sample, this clonotype was seen a few times. The chain employs TRBV9 and TRBJ2-1, with 7 positions matching TRBD1. CDR1 and CDR2 (germline): SGDLS, YYNGEE. The CDR3 contains 15 residues. Trimming cost V 5 bases and J 2 bases; bases outside gene matches: 7. The CDR3 is CASRSGTDPYNEQFF. The CDR3 DNA follows: TGTGCCAGCAGGTCTGGGACAGACCCCTACAATGAGCAGTTCTTC.

The V call is TRBV20-1, the J call TRBJ2-5, with unresolved D. V was cut by 7 bases and J by 5 bases, with 11 bases left in between. The CDR3 is 11 amino acids. CDR1 and CDR2 (germline): DFQATT, SNEGSKA (reference sequence). DNA of the CDR3: TGCAGTGGTCGCGTGGGGGAGACCCAGTACTTC. It translates to CSGRVGETQYF.

The chain is built from TRBV9 and TRBJ2-3; tentatively, D is TRBD1 (5 bases). Trimming shortened V by 6 bases and J by 0 bases, and 11 bases separated the two germline ends. The CDR3 length is 14 residues. Germline values: CDR1 SGDLS, CDR2 YYNGEE. Here the CDR3 reads CASNRQTSTDTQYF. The CDR3 coding sequence is TGTGCCAGCAACCGACAGACAAGCACAGATACGCAGTATTTT.

This chain joins TRBV5-7 and TRBJ2-3, with D perhaps matching TRBD2 (6 bases). TRBV5-7 is an ORF, with its function uncertain. V lost 2 bases, J lost 0 bases, and 10 bases lay in between. The CDR3 covers 15 residues. In DNA form, the CDR3 reads TGTGCCAGCAGCTTCGGGGGACTGAGCACAGATACGCAGTATTTT. Residues: CASSFGGLSTDTQYF.

This clonotype appeared a few times. The chain links TRBV28 to TRBJ1-6, with TRBD1 as a possible D gene (5 bases). The germline V and J ends were trimmed by 2 bases and 7 bases, with 9 bases remaining between them. Germline V gene data show CDR1 as MDHEN and CDR2 as SYDVKM. The CDR3 consists of 14 residues. CDR3 DNA sequence: TGTGCCAGCAGTTTACCAGGGAGAAATTCACCCCTCCACTTT. It codes for CASSLPGRNSPLHF.

The V call is TRBV20-1, the J call TRBJ1-1; tentative D call: TRBD1 (6 bases). The germline V and J ends were trimmed by 4 bases and 4 bases, with 19 bases remaining between them. The CDR3 is 15 residues long. The germline gives CDR1 DFQATT, CDR2 SNEGSKA (reference sequence). The CDR3 DNA reads TGCAGTGCTACCCGGCTGAGGACAGCGGGCACTGAAGCTTTCTTT. Amino acids: CSATRLRTAGTEAFF.

Of note for this clonotype: This could be a read error, since a much larger clone is one nucleotide away. In this CDR3 the conserved last residue, phenylalanine or tryptophan, is missing, so a read error is likely. In DNA, the CDR3 is TGTGCCAGCAGCTATTCTGACAGGATCTATGGCTACACCCTC. Translation: CASSYSDRIYGYTL. The gene calls are TRBV7-9 and TRBJ1-2, with a weak D call TRBD1 (6 bases). V gave up 4 bases and J gave up 4 bases, with 13 bases separating them. Germline loops: CDR1 SEHNR, CDR2 FQNEAQ (reference sequence). The CDR3 runs 14 residues.

The chain employs TRBV2 and TRBJ2-5; 8 bases map to TRBD1. V was pared by 6 bases and J by 5 bases, with 8 bases of the junction left unmatched. The CDR3 contains 14 residues. Germline loops: CDR1 SNHLY, CDR2 FYNNEI. The CDR3: CASRSETGAETQYF. DNA of the CDR3: TGTGCCAGCAGGTCGGAGACAGGGGCCGAGACCCAGTACTTC.

This clonotype has just a few counts. The rearrangement links TRBV6-5 to TRBJ1-1; a possible D gene is TRBD1 (5 bases). The CDR3 extends over 14 amino acids. The V end was cut by 6 bases, the J end by 4 bases, with 15 bases between. Per germline, CDR1 MNHEY and CDR2 SVGAGI. The CDR3 here is CASRPPMGRTEAFF. CDR3 in DNA: TGTGCCAGCAGGCCCCCGATGGGGCGCACTGAAGCTTTCTTT.